This passage covers 27 T cell receptor beta chains from one sample sequenced in a study of cytomegalovirus exposure and HLA in healthy donors. Data came from immunoSEQ multiplex PCR; TCRdb stores just in-frame clones and leaves some out. Here the sample spans around 200,000 clones, almost 90% being singletons. The source material was PBMCs. The receptors originated from a young woman in good health and CMV-seronegative.

This clone was seen a handful of times. The chain employs TRBV19 and TRBJ2-7; 7 bases map to TRBD1. This CDR3 spans 14 amino acids. J was trimmed by 4 bases and V by 10 bases; bases with no gene match: 13. Looked up from germline, CDR1 is LNHDA and CDR2 is SQIVND (reference sequence). The CDR3 region has the DNA TGTGCCACCGGGCCGGGACAGAGATTATACGAGCAGTACTTC. Translated: CATGPGQRLYEQYF.

The gene calls are TRBV27 and TRBJ2-7; D remains unclear. The V and J ends lost 3 bases and 3 bases respectively, with 9 bases between them. In germline, CDR1 is MNHEY, CDR2 SMNVEV (reference sequence). The CDR3 length is 13 residues. CDR3 protein: CASSLRVDYEQYF. CDR3 DNA sequence: TGTGCCAGCAGTTTGCGCGTTGACTACGAGCAGTACTTC.

This clone was seen only a few times. This rearrangement joins TRBV6-1 to TRBJ2-7, with D tentatively TRBD2 (6 bases). The germline CDR1 and CDR2 sequences are MNHNS and SASEGT. Trimming removed 3 bases from V and 9 bases from J, with 18 bases in between. The CDR3 is 14 residues long. CDR3 region: CASSDSAAGTGQYF. The CDR3, as DNA: TGTGCCAGCAGTGATTCTGCTGCGGGGACGGGGCAGTACTTC.

The chain uses TRBV6-5 and TRBJ2-5; weak D call: TRBD2 (5 bases). Germline V gene lookup returns CDR1 MNHEY and CDR2 SVGAGI. V lost 3 bases and J lost 5, with 16 bases in between. The CDR3 consists of 15 residues. CDR3 sequence: CASSYEAAQPETQYF. The CDR3 DNA is TGTGCCAGCAGTTATGAAGCGGCCCAGCCGGAGACCCAGTACTTC.

This chain joins TRBV2 and TRBJ1-5; no clear D. The CDR3 consists of 15 residues. Trimming stripped 1 base from V and 3 bases from J, with 10 bases between. Germline V CDR1 and CDR2: SNHLY, FYNNEI. CDR3 in amino acids: CASSEGRQANQPQHF. CDR3 DNA: TGTGCCAGCAGTGAAGGGCGCCAGGCCAATCAGCCCCAGCATTTT.

The chain uses TRBV6-6 and TRBJ1-1; TRBD1 aligns across 7 bases. The CDR3 runs 14 residues. Germline lookup yields CDR1 MNHNY and CDR2 SVGAGI (reference sequence). V dropped 6 bases and J dropped 2; count of bases not matched to a gene: 6. The CDR3 DNA reads TGTGCCAGCAGCCGCGGGACAGCAAACACTGAAGCTTTCTTT. This encodes CASSRGTANTEAFF.

This chain links TRBV4-1 with TRBJ2-6; possible D gene TRBD1, 6 bases. This CDR3 is built from 21 residues. Trimming cost V 0 bases and J 2 bases, with 23 bases left between them. Per the germline V gene, CDR1 is MGHRA and CDR2 is YSYEKL. CDR3 amino acids: CASSQDTGMGIRRAGANVLTF. CDR3 nucleotides: TGCGCCAGCAGCCAAGATACAGGGATGGGGATCAGAAGGGCTGGGGCCAACGTCCTGACTTTC.

The chain couples TRBV5-1 to TRBJ2-2; 11 nucleotides agree with TRBD1. The V segment lost 8 bases and the J segment 4 bases; nucleotides outside the gene matches: 7. The germline V gene encodes CDR1 SGHRS and CDR2 YFSETQ. The CDR3 is 15 amino acids. CDR3 DNA sequence: TGCGCCAGTAATGCCGGGACAGGGGGCACCGGGGAGCTGTTTTTT. This sequence encodes CASNAGTGGTGELFF. The full variable domain, with the rest looked up from reference TRBV5-1 and TRBJ2-2, is KAGVTQTPRYLIKTRGQQVTLSCSPISGHRSVSWYQQTPGQGLQFLFEYFSETQRNKGNFPGRFSGRQFSNSRSEMNVSTLELGDSALYLCASNAGTGGTGELFFGEGSRLTVL.

The chain is built from TRBV6-6 and TRBJ1-2; D is perhaps TRBD1 (6 bases). CDR1 MNHNY and CDR2 SVGAGI come from the germline V gene (reference sequence). Trimming cost V 6 bases and J 4 bases, with 15 bases left between them. The CDR3 consists of 14 residues. The CDR3 reads CASSSYQGGYGYTF. DNA of the CDR3: TGTGCCAGCAGCTCGTACCAAGGGGGCTATGGCTACACCTTC.

This chain joins TRBV11-2 and TRBJ2-7, with TRBD2 matching 12 bases. Trimming at V came to 5 bases and at J to 2 bases, leaving 4 bases not matched to a gene. The CDR3 covers 15 residues. The germline V gene has CDR1 SGHAT and CDR2 FQNNGV. This CDR3 is CASSPLAGGPYEQYF. DNA for the CDR3: TGTGCCAGCAGCCCCCTAGCGGGAGGGCCCTACGAGCAGTACTTC. The full variable domain, completed using reference TRBV11-2 and TRBJ2-7, is EAGVAQSPRYKIIEKRQSVAFWCNPISGHATLYWYQQILGQGPKLLIQFQNNGVVDDSQLPKDRFSAERLKGVDSTLKIQPAKLEDSAVYLCASSPLAGGPYEQYFGPGTRLTVT.

This clone was detected once. The V gene is TRBV4-1, the J gene TRBJ1-1, with no clear D. The CDR3 spans 14 residues. The germline CDR1 and CDR2 sequences are MGHRA and YSYEKL. The V end lost 1 base, the J end lost 0 bases, and 6 bases lay between the germline ends. Here the CDR3 reads CASSQGRLNTEAFF. The CDR3 nucleotides read TGCGCCAGCAGCCAAGGCAGGTTGAACACTGAAGCTTTCTTT.

This chain connects TRBV5-4 to TRBJ2-7, with a weak D call TRBD1 (6 bases). This CDR3 spans 15 amino acids. Germline loops: CDR1 SGHNT, CDR2 YYREEE (reference sequence). V gave up 4 bases and J gave up 2 bases, with 16 bases separating them. CDR3 coding DNA: TGTGCCAGCAGCCCTGCAACAGGGTCCCCCTACGAGCAGTACTTC. This encodes CASSPATGSPYEQYF.

The chain recombines TRBV7-9 with TRBJ2-7, with D perhaps TRBD2 (5 bases). This CDR3 region has 15 residues. V was cut by 5 bases and J by 2 bases, with 16 bases left in between. Germline lookup yields CDR1 SEHNR and CDR2 FQNEAQ (reference sequence). CDR3 DNA: TGTGCCAGCAGCGTACACACTAGGATCCCCTACGAGCAGTACTTC. Its translation: CASSVHTRIPYEQYF.

The chain couples TRBV5-4 to TRBJ2-7; TRBD2 aligns across 9 bases. Germline V CDR1 and CDR2: SGHNT, YYREEE (reference sequence). This CDR3 spans 15 amino acids. The V segment lost 4 bases and the J segment 0 bases; nucleotides outside the gene matches: 5. CDR3 sequence reads: CASSPASGNSYEQYF. The CDR3 region has the DNA TGTGCCAGCAGCCCCGCTAGCGGGAACTCCTACGAGCAGTACTTC.

The J gene is TRBJ2-2, the V gene TRBV14; tentatively, D is TRBD1 (5 bases). CDR1 is SGHDN and CDR2 is FVKESK in the germline V gene. The CDR3 sequence is 17 residues long. The germline V and J ends were trimmed by 4 bases and 1 base, with 16 bases remaining between them. The CDR3 DNA reads TGTGCCAGCAGCCCTTATCTGCAGGGCCTGAACACCGGGGAGCTGTTTTTT. Amino acids: CASSPYLQGLNTGELFF.

V usage is TRBV5-6 and J usage is TRBJ2-7; TRBD2 matches at 11 bases. V was clipped by 3 bases and J by 2 bases; unmatched bases: 4. This CDR3 has 15 residues. Germline assignment: CDR1 SGHDT and CDR2 YYEEEE. CDR3 protein: CASSSGTSGAYEQYF. DNA for the CDR3: TGTGCCAGCAGCTCGGGGACTAGCGGTGCCTACGAGCAGTACTTC.

This clone was recorded only once. CDR3 loop: CASSQPTSGSYGEQFF. CDR3 DNA: TGCGCCAGCAGCCAACCTACTAGCGGGAGTTACGGTGAGCAGTTCTTC. The rearrangement links TRBV4-1 to TRBJ2-1; TRBD2 matches 11 bases. V lost 2 bases and J lost 9; bases outside the gene matches: 9. CDR3 size: 16 residues. In germline, CDR1 is MGHRA, CDR2 YSYEKL.

This chain links TRBV4-1 with TRBJ2-1, with 11 bases matching TRBD2. The CDR3 spans 15 residues. Unmatched junction bases numbered 5, after V lost 2 bases and J lost 8 bases. Germline V gives CDR1 MGHRA, CDR2 YSYEKL. The CDR3 nucleotides are TGCGCCAGCAGCCAACCCACTAGCGGGAGTGATGAGCAGTTCTTC. Its translation is CASSQPTSGSDEQFF.

This rearrangement joins TRBV4-3 to TRBJ1-3; D might be TRBD1 (5 bases). Germline-derived CDR1 and CDR2 are LGHNA and YSLEER. V lost 1 base, J lost 3 bases, and 7 bases lay in between. The length of the CDR3 is 14 residues. The chain's CDR3 is CASSQAGLGNTIYF. For the CDR3, the DNA is TGCGCCAGCAGCCAAGCAGGGCTTGGAAACACCATATATTTT.

The V and J genes are TRBV7-2 and TRBJ1-2; 8 bases are shared with TRBD1. CDR3 length: 14 amino acids. With V trimmed by 4 bases and J by 2 bases, 3 bases remained unmatched. Germline CDR1 and CDR2: SGHTA and FQGNSA. The chain's CDR3 is CASSSGTGNYGYTF. DNA for the CDR3: TGTGCCAGCAGCTCCGGGACAGGCAACTATGGCTACACCTTC.

The V call is TRBV7-9, the J call TRBJ2-7; 7 bases fit TRBD1. This CDR3 contains 15 residues. CDR1 and CDR2 (germline): SEHNR, FQNEAQ (reference sequence). J was trimmed by 1 base and V by 4 bases; bases with no gene match: 7. Here the CDR3 reads CASSSAGTDSYEQYF. The CDR3 nucleotides read TGTGCCAGCAGCTCCGCCGGGACAGATTCCTACGAGCAGTACTTC.

The chain employs TRBV9 and TRBJ1-4, with D possibly TRBD1 on 5 matching bases. The V and J ends lost 4 bases and 5 bases respectively, with 15 bases between them. Germline loops: CDR1 SGDLS, CDR2 YYNGEE. The CDR3 consists of 15 residues. As DNA, the CDR3 is TGTGCCAGCAGCTCCCAAGACAGCCCCAATGAAAAACTGTTTTTT. Translation gives CASSSQDSPNEKLFF. Full variable domain (missing parts from reference TRBV9 and TRBJ1-4): DSGVTQTPKHLITATGQRVTLRCSPRSGDLSVYWYQQSLDQGLQFLIQYYNGEERAKGNILERFSAQQFPDLHSELNLSSLELGDSALYFCASSSQDSPNEKLFFGSGTQLSVL.

The V call is TRBV28, the J call TRBJ1-1, with D possibly being TRBD1 (6 bases). Germline-derived CDR1 and CDR2 are MDHEN and SYDVKM. Trimming pared 3 bases from V and 0 bases from J, leaving 8 bases between. The CDR3 totals 14 residues. The CDR3 DNA reads as TGTGCCAGCAGTTTTAGGACAGTGAACACTGAAGCTTTCTTT. The encoded protein is CASSFRTVNTEAFF.

V and J are TRBV30 and TRBJ2-7, with 11 bases that match TRBD2. This CDR3 has 13 residues. Per the germline V gene, CDR1 is GTSNPN and CDR2 is SVGIG (reference sequence). J gave up 6 bases and V 0 bases, and 1 base lay outside the gene matches. The CDR3 DNA follows: TGTGCCTGGAGTGTACTAGCGGGAGCCGAGCAGTACTTC. Protein sequence: CAWSVLAGAEQYF.

The chain combines TRBV15 with TRBJ2-1, with TRBD2 matching 10 bases. Germline CDR1 reads LNHNV; CDR2 reads YYDKDF (reference sequence). CDR3 length equals 16 residues. The ends lost 2 bases at V and 6 bases at J; junction bases unmatched: 7. CDR3 DNA: TGTGCCACCAGCAGAATCTCCGGGACTAGCGCCAATGAGCAGTTCTTC. Translation gives CATSRISGTSANEQFF.

The V and J genes are TRBV5-1 and TRBJ2-7; 8 nucleotides match TRBD1. The CDR3 is 13 residues long. Germline assignment: CDR1 SGHRS and CDR2 YFSETQ. Losses at the gene ends were 4 bases for V and 3 bases for J; bases not matched to a gene: 3. CDR3 nucleotides: TGCGCCAGCAGCATCGGGACAGGCTACGAGCAGTACTTC. It encodes CASSIGTGYEQYF.

The CDR3 here is CASSFSGPTDTQYF. DNA of the CDR3: TGTGCCAGCAGCTTTAGCGGGCCCACAGATACGCAGTATTTT. This sequence joins TRBV7-3 and TRBJ2-3, with 7 bases fitting TRBD2. The length of the CDR3 is 14 residues. The germline V gene encodes CDR1 SGHTA and CDR2 FQGTGA. J lost 2 bases, V lost 3 bases, and 2 bases had no gene match.